Listed below are T cell receptor beta chains from one sample, sequenced in a study of vaccination and CD4 T cells after COVID-19. TCRdb re-derived calls from the PCR reads in MiXCR, one entry per CDR3 protein. Found here are about 7,800 distinct CDR3 sequences, under 65% of them singletons; the top ten hold under 15%. These receptors have no identified antigens. The specimen sequenced was CD4+ T cells from blood, cultured in vitro. The origin of the receptors is a human donor in good health. Both conserved end residues are part of each CDR3. Rows may omit the clone size; those that give it use once, few, many or a size class.

j_call: TRBJ2-3; v_call: TRBV18; clone_size: -; cdr3_aa: CASSTLTDTQYF
j_call: TRBJ2-3; v_call: TRBV20-1; clone_size: once; cdr3_aa: CSARVSRSTDTQYF
j_call: TRBJ1-2; v_call: TRBV6-4; clone_size: -; cdr3_aa: CASSPSYTGARYGYTF
j_call: TRBJ1-1; v_call: TRBV4-1; clone_size: -; cdr3_aa: CASSPTDIDTEAFF
j_call: TRBJ2-2; v_call: TRBV7-9; clone_size: -; cdr3_aa: CASSIRESNTGELFF
j_call: TRBJ1-2; v_call: TRBV6-2/TRBV6-3; clone_size: few; cdr3_aa: CASNDRYYGYTF
j_call: TRBJ2-1; v_call: TRBV5-4; clone_size: few; cdr3_aa: CASSRQGTEQFF
j_call: TRBJ1-5; v_call: TRBV20-1; clone_size: -; cdr3_aa: CSARDHLGRISNQPQHF
j_call: TRBJ1-1; v_call: TRBV10-1; clone_size: -; cdr3_aa: CASFRSTGGYTEAFF
j_call: TRBJ2-5; v_call: TRBV7-2; clone_size: -; cdr3_aa: CASSLWGARGQETQYF
j_call: TRBJ2-7; v_call: TRBV28; clone_size: once; cdr3_aa: CASSLTSGGAYEQYF
j_call: TRBJ1-2; v_call: TRBV19; clone_size: -; cdr3_aa: CASSMGSNYGYTF
j_call: TRBJ1-5; v_call: TRBV19; clone_size: -; cdr3_aa: CASRRNFDQPQHF
j_call: TRBJ2-5; v_call: TRBV7-2; clone_size: few; cdr3_aa: CASSLGTSGLQETQYF
j_call: TRBJ1-2; v_call: TRBV30; clone_size: few; cdr3_aa: CAWSKGTAYNYGYTF
j_call: TRBJ2-7; v_call: TRBV10-3; clone_size: -; cdr3_aa: CAISDPSRLAAYEQYF
j_call: TRBJ1-2; v_call: TRBV24-1; clone_size: -; cdr3_aa: CATSDLKGLDGYTF
j_call: TRBJ2-3; v_call: TRBV28; clone_size: -; cdr3_aa: CASSTLWRTQYF